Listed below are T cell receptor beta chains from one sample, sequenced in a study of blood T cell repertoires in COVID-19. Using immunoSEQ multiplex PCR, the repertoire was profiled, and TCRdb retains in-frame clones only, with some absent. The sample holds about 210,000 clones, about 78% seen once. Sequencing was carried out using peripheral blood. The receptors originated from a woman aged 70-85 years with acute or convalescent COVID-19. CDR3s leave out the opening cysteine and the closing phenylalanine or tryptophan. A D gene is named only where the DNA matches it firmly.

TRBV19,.,ASMSRSIEKLF
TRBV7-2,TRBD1,ASSLGGTGGQPQH
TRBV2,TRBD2,AIHTSGGEQNRNTDTQY
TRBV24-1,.,ATSDFRAGANVLT
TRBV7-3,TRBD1,ASSLSITSGDFSRQGGETQY
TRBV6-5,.,ASSSEARGAF
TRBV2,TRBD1,ASSGTGGRTDTQY
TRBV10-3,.,AISDGLLGIGEQY
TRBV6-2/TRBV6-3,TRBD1,ASSRNDRGSYEQY
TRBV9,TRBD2,ASSVGVAGGETQY
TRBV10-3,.,AISSPTGFNGYT
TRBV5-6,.,ASSETDRNEKLF
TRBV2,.,ASKDRDKNEKLF
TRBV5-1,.,ASSSGDSRETQY
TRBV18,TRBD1,ASSHGQGMGEPQH
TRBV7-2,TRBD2,ASRPAGGLEDTQY
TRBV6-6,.,ASSYRGGQETQY
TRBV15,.,ATSRDIGQNTEAF
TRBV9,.,ASSPRDTNGKLF
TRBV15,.,ATSRDGQFNQPQH
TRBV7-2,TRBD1,ASSLAAGGQGGYT
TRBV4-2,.,ASSQDLGATGANVLT
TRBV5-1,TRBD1,ASSLAQGAFTGELF
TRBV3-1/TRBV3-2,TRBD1,ASSFQGARVYT
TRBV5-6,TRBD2,ASIGGKETQY
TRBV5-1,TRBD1,ASSLEGTVNTEAF
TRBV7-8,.,ASSLNGRENEKLF
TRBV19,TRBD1,ASSSDDRGPYEQY
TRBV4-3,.,ASSQGGGRRGTDTQY
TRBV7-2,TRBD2,ASSRLGTRGETQY
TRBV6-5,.,ASRASGEGIQY
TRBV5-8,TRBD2,ASSLGAGGRYEQY
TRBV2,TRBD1,ASSPGQGHNEQF
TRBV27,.,ASSPYRGGLETQY
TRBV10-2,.,ASSEGGYYGYT
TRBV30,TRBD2,AWAPSGGIRETQY
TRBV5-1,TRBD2,ASSSGTSVGQETQY
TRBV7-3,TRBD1,ASSLGQVGTDTQY
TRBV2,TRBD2,ANRLSGGAREQY
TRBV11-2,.,ASSHPSTGVGTQY
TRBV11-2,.,ASSPNTPGVDKLF
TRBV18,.,ASSGGLERTDTQY
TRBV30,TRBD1,AWSPGQGYQPQH
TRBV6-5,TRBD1,ASSAGTVGEKLF
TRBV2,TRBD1,ASSRDRKNEKLF
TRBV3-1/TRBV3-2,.,ASSQVRGSDTQY
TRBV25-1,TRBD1,ASRDRDTEAF
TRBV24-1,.,ATSESGATNEKLF
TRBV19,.,ASSIGRAPGQPQH
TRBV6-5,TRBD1,ASRRTGGTNEKLF
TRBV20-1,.,SCGRDEKLF